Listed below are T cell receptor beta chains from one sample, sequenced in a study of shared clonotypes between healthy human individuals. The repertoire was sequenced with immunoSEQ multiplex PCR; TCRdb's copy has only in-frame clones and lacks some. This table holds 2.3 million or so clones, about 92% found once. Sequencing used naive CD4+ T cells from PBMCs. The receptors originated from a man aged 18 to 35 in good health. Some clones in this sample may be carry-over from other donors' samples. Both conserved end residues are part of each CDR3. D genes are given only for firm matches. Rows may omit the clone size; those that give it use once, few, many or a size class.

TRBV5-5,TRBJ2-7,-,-,CASSPRTETYEQYF,TGTGCCAGCAGCCCAAGGACAGAAACCTACGAGCAGTACTTC
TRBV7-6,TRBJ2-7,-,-,CASLDAGSYEQYF,TGTGCCAGCCTGGACGCGGGGTCCTACGAGCAGTACTTC
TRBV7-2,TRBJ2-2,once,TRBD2,CASSSGLAGGPSGELFF,TGTGCCAGCAGCTCGGGACTAGCGGGAGGACCTTCCGGGGAGCTGTTTTTT
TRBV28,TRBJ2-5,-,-,CASINSQGTQYF,TGTGCCAGCATCAACTCCCAAGGGACCCAGTACTTC
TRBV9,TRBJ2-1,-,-,CASTGDAYNEQFF,TGTGCCAGCACCGGGGACGCTTACAATGAGCAGTTCTTC
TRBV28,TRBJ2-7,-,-,CAIRGLSYEQYF,TGTGCCATTCGGGGCTTATCCTACGAGCAGTACTTC
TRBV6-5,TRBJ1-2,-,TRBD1,CASRRDRETNYGYTF,TGTGCCAGCAGGCGCGACAGGGAAACTAACTATGGCTACACCTTC
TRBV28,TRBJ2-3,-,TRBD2,CASSGTSGTTDTQYF,TGTGCCAGCAGTGGGACTAGCGGGACAACAGATACGCAGTATTTT
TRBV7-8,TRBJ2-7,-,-,CASSFTTTYEQYF,TGTGCCAGCAGCTTTACAACTACCTACGAGCAGTACTTC
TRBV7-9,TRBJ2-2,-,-,CASSPYEGGELFF,TGTGCCAGCAGCCCCTATGAGGGCGGGGAGCTGTTTTTT
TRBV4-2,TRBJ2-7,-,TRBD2,CASSQGTSESYEQYF,TGTGCCAGCAGCCAAGGGACTAGCGAGTCCTACGAGCAGTACTTC
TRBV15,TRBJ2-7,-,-,CATSRDWNEQYF,TGTGCCACCAGCAGAGATTGGAACGAGCAGTACTTC
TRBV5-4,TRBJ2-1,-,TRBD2,CASSVGLAGTGEQFF,TGTGCCAGCAGCGTGGGACTAGCGGGAACTGGGGAGCAGTTCTTC
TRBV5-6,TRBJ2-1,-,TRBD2,CASSFILARSYNEQFF,TGTGCCAGCAGCTTCATACTAGCGAGGTCCTACAATGAGCAGTTCTTC
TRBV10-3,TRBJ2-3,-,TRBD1,CAIKRTGLRSTDTQYF,TGTGCCATCAAACGGACAGGCTTACGCAGCACAGATACGCAGTATTTT
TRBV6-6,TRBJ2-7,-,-,CASSPGWGIAYEQYF,TGTGCCAGCAGTCCTGGTTGGGGGATCGCCTACGAGCAGTACTTC
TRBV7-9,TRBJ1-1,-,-,CASSFGRNTEAFF,TGTGCCAGCAGCTTTGGCCGCAACACTGAAGCTTTCTTT
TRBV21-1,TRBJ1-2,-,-,CASSKGVQAVYGYTF,TGTGCCAGCAGCAAAGGAGTACAGGCCGTCTATGGCTACACCTTC
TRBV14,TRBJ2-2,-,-,CASSQGRQSPWNTGELFF,TGTGCCAGCAGCCAGGGAAGACAGTCCCCTTGGAACACCGGGGAGCTGTTTTTT
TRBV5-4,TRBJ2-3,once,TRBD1,CASRLDRNPTDTQYF,TGTGCCAGCAGACTGGACAGGAACCCCACAGATACGCAGTATTTT
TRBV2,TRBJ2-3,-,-,CASSPALPLADTQYF,TGTGCCAGCAGCCCCGCCCTCCCGCTGGCAGATACGCAGTATTTT
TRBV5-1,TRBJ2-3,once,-,CASSLISGTSTDTQYF,TGCGCCAGCAGCCTGATTAGCGGCACTAGCACAGATACGCAGTATTTT
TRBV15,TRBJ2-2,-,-,CATSGLFVSGELFF,TGTGCCACCAGCGGCCTGTTTGTGAGCGGGGAGCTGTTTTTT
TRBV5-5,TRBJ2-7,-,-,CASSFLGPPGEQYF,TGTGCCAGCAGCTTCCTAGGACCGCCAGGCGAGCAGTACTTC
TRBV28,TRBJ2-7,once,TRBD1,CASSSGQAGQQYF,TGTGCCAGCAGTTCAGGACAGGCCGGGCAGCAGTACTTC
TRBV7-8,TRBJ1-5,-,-,CASSLDTADQPQHF,TGTGCCAGCAGCTTAGACACTGCAGACCAGCCCCAGCATTTT
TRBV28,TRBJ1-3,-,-,CASSTVGTGNTIYF,TGTGCCAGCAGTACGGTCGGGACTGGAAACACCATATATTTT
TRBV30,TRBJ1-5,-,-,CAWSVSSNQPQHF,TGTGCCTGGAGTGTCAGTAGCAATCAGCCCCAGCATTTT
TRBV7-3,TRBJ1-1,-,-,CASSLSWNTEAFF,TGTGCCAGCAGCTTAAGCTGGAACACTGAAGCTTTCTTT
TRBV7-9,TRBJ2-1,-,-,CASSFLSTLLINEQFF,TGTGCCAGCAGCTTTTTATCAACTCTCCTCATCAATGAGCAGTTCTTC
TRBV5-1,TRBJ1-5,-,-,CASSLGGSRSQPQHF,TGCGCCAGCAGCTTGGGGGGCAGTCGAAGTCAGCCCCAGCATTTT
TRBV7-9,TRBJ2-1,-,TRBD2,CASSSRTSGSETYNEQFF,TGTGCCAGCAGCTCTAGGACTAGCGGGAGTGAAACATACAATGAGCAGTTCTTC
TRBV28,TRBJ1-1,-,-,CASMTGRNTEAFF,TGTGCCAGCATGACAGGACGGAACACTGAAGCTTTCTTT
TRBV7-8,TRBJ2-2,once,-,CASNIQGGGELFF,TGTGCCAGCAATATTCAGGGTGGCGGGGAGCTGTTTTTT
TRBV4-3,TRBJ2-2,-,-,CASTARGGSGGLNTGELFF,TGCGCCAGCACCGCCAGGGGAGGTTCGGGGGGCCTTAACACCGGGGAGCTGTTTTTT
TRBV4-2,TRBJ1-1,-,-,CASSQDTYEAFF,TGTGCCAGCAGCCAGGACACTTACGAAGCTTTCTTT
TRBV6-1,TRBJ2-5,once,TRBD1,CAVDRAPKETQYF,TGTGCCGTCGACAGGGCCCCTAAAGAGACCCAGTACTTC
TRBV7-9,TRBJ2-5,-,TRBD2,CASSLGLADIETQYF,TGTGCCAGCAGCTTAGGACTAGCGGATATTGAGACCCAGTACTTC
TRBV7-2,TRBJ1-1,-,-,CASSSQRDTEAFF,TGTGCCAGCAGCTCACAGAGGGACACTGAAGCTTTCTTT
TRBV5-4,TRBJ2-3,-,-,CASSLTKRSTDTQYF,TGTGCCAGCAGCTTGACCAAAAGAAGCACAGATACGCAGTATTTT
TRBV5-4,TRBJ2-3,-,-,CASSGVGADTQYF,TGTGCCAGCAGCGGGGTGGGGGCAGATACGCAGTATTTT
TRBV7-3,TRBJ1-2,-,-,CASSLRTRGGYTF,TGTGCCAGCAGCTTACGGACCCGGGGGGGCTACACCTTC
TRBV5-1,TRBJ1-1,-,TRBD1,CASRQGQGSLAFF,TGCGCCAGCAGGCAAGGACAGGGGAGTCTAGCTTTCTTT